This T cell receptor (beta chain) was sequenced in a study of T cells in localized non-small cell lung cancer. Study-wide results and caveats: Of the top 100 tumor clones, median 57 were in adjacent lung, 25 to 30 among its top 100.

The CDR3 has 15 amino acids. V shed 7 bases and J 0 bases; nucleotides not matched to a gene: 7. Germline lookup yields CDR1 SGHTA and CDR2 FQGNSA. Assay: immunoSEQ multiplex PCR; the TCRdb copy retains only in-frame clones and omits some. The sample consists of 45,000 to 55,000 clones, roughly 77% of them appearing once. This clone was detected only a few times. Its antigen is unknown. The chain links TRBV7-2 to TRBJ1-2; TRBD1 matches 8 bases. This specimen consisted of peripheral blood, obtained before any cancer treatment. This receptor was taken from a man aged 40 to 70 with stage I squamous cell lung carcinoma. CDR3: CASTTQGGANYGYTF. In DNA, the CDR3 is TGTGCCAGCACCACACAGGGGGGAGCTAACTATGGCTACACCTTC.